The T cell receptor (beta chain) described here comes from a study of blood T cell repertoires in COVID-19. Study at large: Acute-phase and convalescent COVID-19 samples originated in the United States, Italy and Spain.

A Seattle source enrolled patients during active infection and followed them longitudinally. Germline CDR1 is MNHEY and CDR2 is SVGAGI. The CDR3 is made up of 12 amino acids. V was pared by 6 bases and J by 6 bases, with 11 bases between. The data were produced by immunoSEQ multiplex PCR, yet TCRdb's version contains in-frame clones alone and is incomplete. The sample yields some 180,000 clones, approximately 80% seen once. Source material: peripheral blood. The TCR comes from a woman in her thirties or forties with COVID-19, enrolled during active disease. The rearrangement links TRBV6-5 to TRBJ1-1; possibly TRBD1 for D (5 bases). The CDR3 protein is CASRLRDPEAFF. The CDR3 bases are TGTGCCAGCAGGCTCAGGGATCCTGAAGCTTTCTTT.